The text below deals with one TCR beta chain. As yet, its antigen is unknown. This sample is part of a study of response to subunit inactivated influenza vaccine. General study points: New T cells are recruited in small numbers by each seasonal influenza vaccination, according to the authors' suggestion.

Via MiXCR, TCRdb re-called the RT-PCR reads, giving one row per CDR3 protein. The data show 450,000 to 700,000 distinct CDR3 sequences, with 14% seen just once and roughly 10% held by the top ten. CDR3 length: 17 residues. V gave up 2 bases and J gave up 4 bases; unmatched junction bases: 10. The source was PBMCs from blood, collected roughly 13 days after vaccination. The receptor's source is a man between 50 and 59 years old who received an inactivated influenza vaccine. J is TRBJ2-5 and V is TRBV12-3 or TRBV12-4, with 10 nucleotides matching TRBD2. CDR3 DNA: TGTGCCAGCAGTTTATTCGTGGTTAGCGGGGGGCTAGAGACCCAGTACTTC. Its protein product is CASSLFVVSGGLETQYF.